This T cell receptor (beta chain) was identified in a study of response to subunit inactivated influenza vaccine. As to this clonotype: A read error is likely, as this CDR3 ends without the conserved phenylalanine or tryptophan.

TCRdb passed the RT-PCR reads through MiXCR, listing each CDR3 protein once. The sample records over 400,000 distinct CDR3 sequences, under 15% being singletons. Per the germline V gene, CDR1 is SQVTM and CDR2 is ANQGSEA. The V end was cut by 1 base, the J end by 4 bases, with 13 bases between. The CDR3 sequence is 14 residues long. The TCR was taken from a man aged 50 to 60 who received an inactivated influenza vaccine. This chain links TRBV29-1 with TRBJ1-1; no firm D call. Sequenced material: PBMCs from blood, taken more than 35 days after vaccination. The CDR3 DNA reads TGCAGCGTTGAAGGGGAGGTTGGGAGCACTGAAGCTTTCATT. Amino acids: CSVEGEVGSTEAFI.